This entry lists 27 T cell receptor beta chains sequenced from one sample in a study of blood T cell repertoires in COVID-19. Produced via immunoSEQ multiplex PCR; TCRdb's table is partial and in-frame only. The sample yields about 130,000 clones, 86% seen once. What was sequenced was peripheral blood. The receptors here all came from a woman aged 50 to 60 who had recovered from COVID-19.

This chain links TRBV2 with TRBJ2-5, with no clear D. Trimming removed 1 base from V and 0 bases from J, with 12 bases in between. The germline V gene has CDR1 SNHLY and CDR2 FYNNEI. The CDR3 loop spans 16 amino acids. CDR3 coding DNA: TGTGCCAGCAGTGAAGGGAGCGCGAGGTACCAAGAGACCCAGTACTTC. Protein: CASSEGSARYQETQYF.

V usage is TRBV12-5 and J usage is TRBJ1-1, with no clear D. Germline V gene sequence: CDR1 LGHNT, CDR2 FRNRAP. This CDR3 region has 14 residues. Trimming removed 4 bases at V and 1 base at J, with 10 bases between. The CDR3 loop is CASGSQTPNTEAFF. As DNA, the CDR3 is TGTGCTAGTGGTTCACAGACCCCGAACACTGAAGCTTTCTTT.

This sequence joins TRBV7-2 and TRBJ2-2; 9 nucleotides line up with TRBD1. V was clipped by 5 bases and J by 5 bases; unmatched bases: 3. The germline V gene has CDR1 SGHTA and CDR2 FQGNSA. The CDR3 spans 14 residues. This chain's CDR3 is CASSGTGWTGELFF. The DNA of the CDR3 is TGTGCCAGCAGCGGGACAGGGTGGACCGGGGAGCTGTTTTTT.

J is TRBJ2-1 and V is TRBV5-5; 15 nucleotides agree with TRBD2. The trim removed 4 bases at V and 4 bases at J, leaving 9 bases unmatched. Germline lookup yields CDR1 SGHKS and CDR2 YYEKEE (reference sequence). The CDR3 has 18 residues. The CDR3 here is CASSPRTSGGASYNEQFF. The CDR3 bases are TGTGCCAGCAGCCCGCGGACTAGCGGGGGGGCCTCGTACAATGAGCAGTTCTTC.

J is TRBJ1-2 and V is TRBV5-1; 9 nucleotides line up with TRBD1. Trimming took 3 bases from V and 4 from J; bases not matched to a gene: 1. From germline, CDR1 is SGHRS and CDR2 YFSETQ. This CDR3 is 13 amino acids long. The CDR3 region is CASSSQGAYGYTF. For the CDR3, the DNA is TGCGCCAGCAGCTCACAGGGGGCCTATGGCTACACCTTC.

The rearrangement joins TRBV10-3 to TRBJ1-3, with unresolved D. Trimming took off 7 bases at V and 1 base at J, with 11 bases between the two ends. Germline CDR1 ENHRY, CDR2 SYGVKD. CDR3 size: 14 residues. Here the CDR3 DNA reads TGTGCCATCACATCGACACAGTCTGGAAACACCATATATTTT. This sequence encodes CAITSTQSGNTIYF.

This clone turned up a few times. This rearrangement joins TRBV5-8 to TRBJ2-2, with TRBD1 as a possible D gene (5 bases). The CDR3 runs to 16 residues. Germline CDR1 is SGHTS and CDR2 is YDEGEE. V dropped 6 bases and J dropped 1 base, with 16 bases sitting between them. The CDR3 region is CASNRVGVMNTGELFF. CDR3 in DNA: TGTGCCAGCAACCGGGTAGGGGTAATGAACACCGGGGAGCTGTTTTTT. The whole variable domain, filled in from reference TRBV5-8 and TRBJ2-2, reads EAGVTQSPTHLIKTRGQQATLRCSPISGHTSVYWYQQALGLGLQFLLWYDEGEERNRGNFPPRFSGRQFPNYSSELNVNALELEDSALYLCASNRVGVMNTGELFFGEGSRLTVL.

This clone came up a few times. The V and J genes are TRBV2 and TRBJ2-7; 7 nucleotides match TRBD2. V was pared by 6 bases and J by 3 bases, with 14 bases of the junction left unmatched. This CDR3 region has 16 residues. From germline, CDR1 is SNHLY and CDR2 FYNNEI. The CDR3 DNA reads TGTGCCAGCAGGCTGACTGGGGGGAGGGCTTTCTACGAGCAGTACTTC. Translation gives CASRLTGGRAFYEQYF.

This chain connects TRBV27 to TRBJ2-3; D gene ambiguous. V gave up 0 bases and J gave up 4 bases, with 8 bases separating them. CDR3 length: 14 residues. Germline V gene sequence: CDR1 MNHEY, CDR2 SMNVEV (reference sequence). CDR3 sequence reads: CASSLSMGPDTQYF. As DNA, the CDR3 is TGTGCCAGCAGTTTATCGATGGGCCCAGATACGCAGTATTTT.

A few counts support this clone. The CDR3 region has the DNA TGTGCCACCAGTGATCCCGGGAGCACTATCAATGAGCAGTTCTTC. This gives the protein CATSDPGSTINEQFF. The V and J genes are TRBV24-1 and TRBJ2-1; D is perhaps TRBD2 (6 bases). CDR3 length equals 15 residues. Germline V gene data show CDR1 as KGHDR and CDR2 as SFDVKD. Between the trimmed V and J ends, which lost 3 bases and 6 bases, there was a span of 14 bases.

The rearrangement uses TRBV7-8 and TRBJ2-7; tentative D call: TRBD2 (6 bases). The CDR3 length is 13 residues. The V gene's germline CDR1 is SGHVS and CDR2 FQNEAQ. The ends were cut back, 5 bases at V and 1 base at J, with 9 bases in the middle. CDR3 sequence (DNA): TGTGCCAGCAGCCCCGGACTATCCTACGAGCAGTACTTC. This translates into CASSPGLSYEQYF.

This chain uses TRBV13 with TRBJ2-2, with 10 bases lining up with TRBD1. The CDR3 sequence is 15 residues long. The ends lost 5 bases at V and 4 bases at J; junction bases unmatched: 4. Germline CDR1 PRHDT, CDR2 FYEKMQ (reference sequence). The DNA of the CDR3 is TGTGCCAGCAGCCACGGGACAGGGGTCACCGGGGAGCTGTTTTTT. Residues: CASSHGTGVTGELFF.

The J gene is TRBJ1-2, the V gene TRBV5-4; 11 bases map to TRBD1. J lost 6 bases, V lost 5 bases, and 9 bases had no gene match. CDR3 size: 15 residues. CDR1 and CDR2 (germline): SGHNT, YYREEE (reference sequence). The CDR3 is CASRRGQGVRNGYTF. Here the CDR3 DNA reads TGTGCCAGCAGACGGGGACAGGGGGTTCGGAATGGCTACACCTTC.

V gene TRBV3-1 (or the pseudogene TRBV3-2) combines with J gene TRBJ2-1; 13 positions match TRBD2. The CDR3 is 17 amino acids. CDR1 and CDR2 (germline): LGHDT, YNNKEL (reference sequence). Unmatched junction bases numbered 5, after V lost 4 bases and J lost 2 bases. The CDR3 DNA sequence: TGTGCCAGCAGCCGCGGACTAGCGGGGGCCCCCTACAATGAGCAGTTCTTC. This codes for CASSRGLAGAPYNEQFF.

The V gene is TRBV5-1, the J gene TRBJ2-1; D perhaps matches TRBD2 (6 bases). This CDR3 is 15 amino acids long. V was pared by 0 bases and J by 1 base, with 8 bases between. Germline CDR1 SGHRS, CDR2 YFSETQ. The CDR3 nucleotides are TGCGCCAGCAGCTTGGCCGGGACTTCCTACAATGAGCAGTTCTTC. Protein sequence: CASSLAGTSYNEQFF.

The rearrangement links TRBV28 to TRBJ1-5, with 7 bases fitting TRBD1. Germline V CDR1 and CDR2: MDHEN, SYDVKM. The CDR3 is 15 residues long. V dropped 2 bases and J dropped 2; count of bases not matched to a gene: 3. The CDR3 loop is CASSLGGGGNQPQHF. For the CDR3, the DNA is TGTGCCAGCAGTTTAGGAGGGGGCGGCAATCAGCCCCAGCATTTT.

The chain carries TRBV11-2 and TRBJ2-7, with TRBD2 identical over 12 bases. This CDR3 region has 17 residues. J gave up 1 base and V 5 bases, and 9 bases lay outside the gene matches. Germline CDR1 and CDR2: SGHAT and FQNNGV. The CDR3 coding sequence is TGTGCCAGCAGCCCCCAGCAGGGACTAGCGGGTTCCTACGAGCAGTACTTC. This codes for CASSPQQGLAGSYEQYF.

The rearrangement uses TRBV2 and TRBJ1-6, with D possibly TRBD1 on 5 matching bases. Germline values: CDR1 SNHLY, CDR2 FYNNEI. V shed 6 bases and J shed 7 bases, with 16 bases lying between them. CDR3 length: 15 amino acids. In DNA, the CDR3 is TGTGCCAGCAGACTGTCCCGGGGGGAAAATTCACCCCTCCACTTT. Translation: CASRLSRGENSPLHF.

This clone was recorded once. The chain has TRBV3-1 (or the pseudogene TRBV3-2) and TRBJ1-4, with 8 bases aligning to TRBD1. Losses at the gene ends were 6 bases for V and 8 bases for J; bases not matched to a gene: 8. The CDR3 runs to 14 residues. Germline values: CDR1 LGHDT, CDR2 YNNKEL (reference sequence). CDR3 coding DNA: TGTGCCAGCAGGCAGACAGGGGAGATCGAAAAACTGTTTTTT. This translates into CASRQTGEIEKLFF.

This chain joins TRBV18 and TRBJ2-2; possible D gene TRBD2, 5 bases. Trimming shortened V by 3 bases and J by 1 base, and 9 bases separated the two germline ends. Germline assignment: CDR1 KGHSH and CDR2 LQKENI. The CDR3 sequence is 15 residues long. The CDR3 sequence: CASSPRAGNTGELFF. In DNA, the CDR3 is TGTGCCAGCTCACCGCGGGCAGGGAACACCGGGGAGCTGTTTTTT.

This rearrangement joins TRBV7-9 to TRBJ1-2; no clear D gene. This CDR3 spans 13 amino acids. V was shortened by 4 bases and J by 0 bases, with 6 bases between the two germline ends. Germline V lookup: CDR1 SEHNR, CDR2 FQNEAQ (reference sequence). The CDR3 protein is CASSSGANYGYTF. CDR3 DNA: TGTGCCAGCAGCTCCGGGGCTAACTATGGCTACACCTTC.

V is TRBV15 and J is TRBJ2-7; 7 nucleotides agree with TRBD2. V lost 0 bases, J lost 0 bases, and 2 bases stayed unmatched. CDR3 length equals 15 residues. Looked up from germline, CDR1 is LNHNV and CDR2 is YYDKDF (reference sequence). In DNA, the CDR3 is TGTGCCACCAGCAGAGAGGGAGGGGTCTCCTACGAGCAGTACTTC. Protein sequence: CATSREGGVSYEQYF.

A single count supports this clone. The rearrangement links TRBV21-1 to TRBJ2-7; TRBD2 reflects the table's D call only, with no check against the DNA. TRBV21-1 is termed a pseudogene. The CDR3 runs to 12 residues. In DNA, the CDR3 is TGTGCCAGCAGAGAGGGCGCACGAGAGCAGTACTTC. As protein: CASREGAREQYF.

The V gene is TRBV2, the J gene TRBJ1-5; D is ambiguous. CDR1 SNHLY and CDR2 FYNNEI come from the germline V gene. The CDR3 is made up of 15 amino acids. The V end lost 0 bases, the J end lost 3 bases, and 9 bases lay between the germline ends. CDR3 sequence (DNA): TGTGCCAGCAGTGAAGCACGGCGGAACAATCAGCCCCAGCATTTT. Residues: CASSEARRNNQPQHF.

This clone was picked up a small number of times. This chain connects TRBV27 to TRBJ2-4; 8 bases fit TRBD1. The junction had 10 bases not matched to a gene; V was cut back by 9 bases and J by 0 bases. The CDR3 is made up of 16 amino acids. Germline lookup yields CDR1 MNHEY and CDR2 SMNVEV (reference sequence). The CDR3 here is CASRQGSPLAKNIQYF. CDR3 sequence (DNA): TGTGCCAGTAGACAGGGGAGTCCTTTAGCCAAAAACATTCAGTACTTC.

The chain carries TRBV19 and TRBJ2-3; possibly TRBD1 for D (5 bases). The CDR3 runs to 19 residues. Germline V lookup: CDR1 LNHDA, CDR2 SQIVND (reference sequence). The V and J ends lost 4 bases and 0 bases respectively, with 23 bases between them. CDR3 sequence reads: CASSTEQLTDSTSTDTQYF. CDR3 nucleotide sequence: TGTGCCAGTAGTACCGAGCAATTGACAGACTCGACTAGCACAGATACGCAGTATTTT.

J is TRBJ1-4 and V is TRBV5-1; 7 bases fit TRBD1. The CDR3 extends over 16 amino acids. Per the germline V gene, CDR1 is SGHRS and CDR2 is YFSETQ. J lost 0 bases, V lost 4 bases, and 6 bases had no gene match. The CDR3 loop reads CASSPQDRATNEKLFF. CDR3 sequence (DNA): TGCGCCAGCAGCCCTCAAGACAGGGCAACTAATGAAAAACTGTTTTTT.